This is a list of T cell receptor beta chains from one sample in a study of blood T cell repertoires in COVID-19. Clones were sequenced by immunoSEQ multiplex PCR, and TCRdb holds only the in-frame ones, with some missing. The table has about 130,000 clones, roughly nine tenths seen once. Sequenced: peripheral blood. These receptors were collected from a middle-aged man with COVID-19, enrolled during active disease. Both conserved end residues are part of each CDR3. Each record gives: J gene, V gene, D gene, clone size, CDR3 length, CDR3 protein, CDR3 DNA. A D gene is named only where the DNA matches it firmly. Clone size is not always given. Where it is, it says once, few, many or a class for expanded clones.

J gene: TRBJ2-1; V gene: TRBV5-1; D gene: NA; clone size: NA; CDR3 length: 13; CDR3 protein: CASSESGNNEQFF; CDR3 DNA: TGCGCCAGCAGCGAGTCAGGGAACAATGAGCAGTTCTTC
J gene: TRBJ2-3; V gene: TRBV5-4; D gene: NA; clone size: NA; CDR3 length: 15; CDR3 protein: CASSLGPSSTDTQYF; CDR3 DNA: TGTGCCAGCAGCTTGGGGCCTTCTAGCACAGATACGCAGTATTTT
J gene: TRBJ2-5; V gene: TRBV4-2; D gene: TRBD2; clone size: once; CDR3 length: 17; CDR3 protein: CASSQGTSGDIQETQYF; CDR3 DNA: TGTGCCAGCAGCCAAGGGACTAGCGGGGATATCCAAGAGACCCAGTACTTC
J gene: TRBJ1-2; V gene: TRBV10-1; D gene: TRBD1; clone size: NA; CDR3 length: 16; CDR3 protein: CASSEFPGQGYYGYTF; CDR3 DNA: TGCGCCAGCAGTGAGTTTCCGGGACAGGGGTACTATGGCTACACCTTC
J gene: TRBJ1-2; V gene: TRBV9; D gene: TRBD1; clone size: once; CDR3 length: 13; CDR3 protein: CASSVAGTGGYTF; CDR3 DNA: TGTGCCAGCAGCGTAGCAGGGACAGGAGGCTACACCTTC
J gene: TRBJ2-2; V gene: TRBV6-2/TRBV6-3; D gene: TRBD2; clone size: NA; CDR3 length: 15; CDR3 protein: CASSSLAGSTGELFF; CDR3 DNA: TGTGCCAGCAGTTCCCTAGCGGGCTCCACCGGGGAGCTGTTTTTT
J gene: TRBJ2-1; V gene: TRBV5-1; D gene: NA; clone size: NA; CDR3 length: 12; CDR3 protein: CASSLVGDEQFF; CDR3 DNA: TGCGCCAGCAGCTTGGTGGGCGATGAGCAGTTCTTC
J gene: TRBJ1-3; V gene: TRBV29-1; D gene: TRBD1; clone size: NA; CDR3 length: 16; CDR3 protein: CSVEGIVGGDGNTIYF; CDR3 DNA: TGCAGCGTTGAAGGAATTGTAGGGGGCGACGGAAACACCATATATTTT
J gene: TRBJ2-2; V gene: TRBV11-2; D gene: NA; clone size: NA; CDR3 length: 14; CDR3 protein: CASSSRTYTGELFF; CDR3 DNA: TGTGCCAGCAGCTCGAGGACTTACACCGGGGAGCTGTTTTTT
J gene: TRBJ2-7; V gene: TRBV28; D gene: NA; clone size: NA; CDR3 length: 12; CDR3 protein: CASSPSAYEQYF; CDR3 DNA: TGTGCCAGCAGCCCCAGCGCCTACGAGCAGTACTTC
J gene: TRBJ1-1; V gene: TRBV7-3; D gene: TRBD1; clone size: few; CDR3 length: 18; CDR3 protein: CASSLSRQGAIWDTEAFF; CDR3 DNA: TGTGCCAGCAGCTTATCTAGACAGGGGGCTATTTGGGACACTGAAGCTTTCTTT
J gene: TRBJ1-1; V gene: TRBV15; D gene: NA; clone size: once; CDR3 length: 14; CDR3 protein: CATSRTRQNTEAFF; CDR3 DNA: TGTGCCACCAGCAGAACCCGACAGAACACTGAAGCTTTCTTT
J gene: TRBJ2-1; V gene: TRBV6-6; D gene: NA; clone size: NA; CDR3 length: 11; CDR3 protein: CASSAPGIQFF; CDR3 DNA: TGTGCCAGCAGTGCCCCCGGGATTCAGTTCTTC
J gene: TRBJ2-5; V gene: TRBV7-6; D gene: TRBD2; clone size: NA; CDR3 length: 13; CDR3 protein: CASSGTIQETQYF; CDR3 DNA: TGTGCCAGCAGCGGGACTATCCAAGAGACCCAGTACTTC
J gene: TRBJ1-1; V gene: TRBV11-2; D gene: TRBD1; clone size: NA; CDR3 length: 13; CDR3 protein: CASSLIESGGAFF; CDR3 DNA: TGTGCCAGCAGCTTAATCGAATCAGGGGGAGCTTTCTTT
J gene: TRBJ2-3; V gene: TRBV11-2; D gene: TRBD2; clone size: NA; CDR3 length: 15; CDR3 protein: CASSLAGGQYDTQYF; CDR3 DNA: TGTGCCAGCAGCCTAGCGGGAGGGCAATATGATACGCAGTATTTT
J gene: TRBJ1-4; V gene: TRBV19; D gene: NA; clone size: NA; CDR3 length: 14; CDR3 protein: CASRGGLPNEKLFF; CDR3 DNA: TGTGCCAGTCGGGGAGGGCTACCCAATGAAAAACTGTTTTTT
J gene: TRBJ2-3; V gene: TRBV2; D gene: NA; clone size: NA; CDR3 length: 16; CDR3 protein: CASSQIPGHGRDTQYF; CDR3 DNA: TGTGCCAGCAGTCAAATACCCGGACACGGACGAGATACGCAGTATTTT
J gene: TRBJ2-7; V gene: TRBV5-4; D gene: NA; clone size: NA; CDR3 length: 15; CDR3 protein: CASSLGTASSYEQYF; CDR3 DNA: TGTGCCAGCAGCTTGGGGACAGCGAGCTCCTACGAGCAGTACTTC
J gene: TRBJ2-7; V gene: TRBV7-2; D gene: NA; clone size: NA; CDR3 length: 14; CDR3 protein: CASSLVASAYEQYF; CDR3 DNA: TGTGCCAGCAGCTTGGTAGCGAGCGCCTACGAGCAGTACTTC
J gene: TRBJ1-2; V gene: TRBV28; D gene: TRBD1; clone size: NA; CDR3 length: 12; CDR3 protein: CATRGQIYGYTF; CDR3 DNA: TGTGCCACTAGGGGACAGATCTATGGCTACACCTTC
J gene: TRBJ2-2; V gene: TRBV7-3; D gene: TRBD2; clone size: NA; CDR3 length: 14; CDR3 protein: CASSLMAGAGELFF; CDR3 DNA: TGTGCCAGCAGCTTAATGGCGGGGGCCGGGGAGCTGTTTTTT
J gene: TRBJ2-3; V gene: TRBV7-2; D gene: TRBD2; clone size: NA; CDR3 length: 17; CDR3 protein: CASSQRLAGGPTDTQYF; CDR3 DNA: TGTGCCAGCAGCCAACGATTAGCGGGAGGGCCAACAGATACGCAGTATTTT
J gene: TRBJ2-2; V gene: TRBV12-5; D gene: TRBD1; clone size: NA; CDR3 length: 16; CDR3 protein: CASGSTGGSRTGELFF; CDR3 DNA: TGTGCTAGTGGCTCGACAGGGGGCTCGCGGACCGGGGAGCTGTTTTTT
J gene: TRBJ2-3; V gene: TRBV3-1/TRBV3-2; D gene: NA; clone size: NA; CDR3 length: 15; CDR3 protein: CASSQVGSFTDTQYF; CDR3 DNA: TGTGCCAGCAGCCAAGTCGGTAGCTTCACAGATACGCAGTATTTT
J gene: TRBJ2-3; V gene: TRBV20-1; D gene: TRBD2; clone size: NA; CDR3 length: 16; CDR3 protein: CSASPLGTSWSDTQYF; CDR3 DNA: TGCAGTGCTAGTCCTCTCGGGACTAGTTGGTCAGATACGCAGTATTTT